Listed below are T cell receptor beta chains from one sample, sequenced in a study of blood T cell repertoires in COVID-19. Method: immunoSEQ multiplex PCR; TCRdb's copy keeps in-frame clones and lacks some. The table lists roughly 70,000 clones, 78% of them singletons. Sequenced material: peripheral blood. All receptors derive from a human donor in a cohort sampled during active COVID-19. Each CDR3 is given with its conserved first and last residue. The D gene is left open where the match is weak. The size field is filled for only some rows; it gives once, few, many or a size class.

CDR3	DNA	size	J	V	D
CASSYSMGGSGNTIYF	TGTGCCAGCAGTTACTCGATGGGGGGCTCTGGAAACACCATATATTTT	.	TRBJ1-3	TRBV6-5	.
CASVPSGSADTQYF	TGTGCCAGCGTTCCTAGCGGGAGTGCAGATACGCAGTATTTT	.	TRBJ2-3	TRBV28	TRBD2
CASSLESTMGTSRVQYF	TGTGCCAGCAGCTTGGAGTCTACTATGGGGACTAGTCGTGTCCAGTACTTC	.	TRBJ2-5	TRBV5-4	TRBD2
CASSEAPGLGYEQYF	TGTGCCAGCAGCGAGGCTCCGGGACTAGGCTACGAGCAGTACTTC	.	TRBJ2-7	TRBV27	TRBD2
CATSDSRDRGLQETQYF	TGTGCCACCAGTGATAGCCGGGACAGGGGGCTCCAAGAGACCCAGTACTTC	.	TRBJ2-5	TRBV24-1	TRBD1
CASSIAWAQGAYGYTF	TGTGCCAGTAGTATAGCCTGGGCCCAAGGGGCCTATGGCTACACCTTC	.	TRBJ1-2	TRBV19	.
CASSLTGTVANYGYTF	TGCGCCAGCAGCTTGACCGGGACAGTAGCTAACTATGGCTACACCTTC	.	TRBJ1-2	TRBV5-1	TRBD1
CASNRGVSTDTQYF	TGTGCCAGCAATCGGGGAGTTAGCACAGATACGCAGTATTTT	.	TRBJ2-3	TRBV28	.
CATSRDSGTSGRARETQYF	TGTGCCACCAGCAGAGATAGTGGGACTAGCGGGAGGGCCAGAGAGACCCAGTACTTC	few	TRBJ2-5	TRBV15	TRBD2
CSVDQGMNTEAFF	TGCAGCGTTGATCAGGGAATGAACACTGAAGCTTTCTTT	.	TRBJ1-1	TRBV29-1	.
CASSLMQGANQPQHF	TGTGCCAGCAGCTTAATGCAGGGGGCGAATCAGCCCCAGCATTTT	.	TRBJ1-5	TRBV7-6	TRBD1